This entry lists 13 T cell receptor beta chains sequenced from one sample in a study of cytomegalovirus exposure and HLA in healthy donors (dated by TCRdb to 2017 to 2019). Library prep was done by the immunoSEQ multiplex PCR assay. For the multiplex PCR, a mixture combining 60 forward primers for TCR Vbeta segments and 13 reverse primers for TCR Jbeta segments was used. TCRdb retrieved this table from immuneACCESS and kept in-frame rearrangements only. Not all clones are present; in checked studies, unresolved V genes account for under half, and no reason is known for the remainder. This sample lists 120,000 to 150,000 clones; approximately 68% were detected once. The top ten constitute about 4.1% of the sample. The material sequenced was PBMCs. The receptors come from a man aged 55-75 years in good health and CMV-seronegative.

This clone appeared a few times. The rearrangement links TRBV5-4 to TRBJ2-1, with D perhaps matching TRBD1 (5 bases). The CDR3 is 18 amino acids. V was pared by 1 base and J by 6 bases, with 23 bases between. CDR1 SGHNT and CDR2 YYREEE come from the germline V gene (reference sequence). CDR3 DNA sequence: TGTGCCAGCAGCTTGTCGACGGTAGGGGTAGGAGTCTCCAATGAGCAGTTCTTC. Amino acid sequence: CASSLSTVGVGVSNEQFF.

A few counts support this clone. V is TRBV5-1 and J is TRBJ2-1; 12 bases are shared with TRBD2. CDR3 length: 19 residues. Trimming took 3 bases from V and 9 from J; bases not matched to a gene: 19. CDR1 and CDR2 (germline): SGHRS, YFSETQ. DNA for the CDR3: TGCGCCAGCAGCTCCAAATCCCTAGCGGGAGGGCCCATTACGGGTGAGCAGTTCTTC. Its translation: CASSSKSLAGGPITGEQFF.

The chain recombines TRBV9 with TRBJ2-5; TRBD2 is a possible D gene (6 bases). Germline V gene lookup returns CDR1 SGDLS and CDR2 YYNGEE. There are 13 residues in the CDR3. The V end was cut by 3 bases, the J end by 2 bases, with 8 bases between. The CDR3 DNA follows: TGTGCCAGCAGCGGGGACTTACAAGAGACCCAGTACTTC. Amino acid sequence: CASSGDLQETQYF.

This clone has just a few counts. The chain employs TRBV4-3 and TRBJ2-1, with TRBD2 identical over 10 bases. With V trimmed by 4 bases and J by 3 bases, 3 bases remained unmatched. There are 15 residues in the CDR3. CDR1 and CDR2 from the germline V gene are LGHNA and YSLEER. CDR3 DNA sequence: TGCGCCAGCAGCCCAGGACTAGCGGTCTACAATGAGCAGTTCTTC. Residues: CASSPGLAVYNEQFF.

This rearrangement joins TRBV27 to TRBJ2-7; TRBD1 matches 7 bases. The CDR3 has 15 amino acids. V dropped 1 base and J dropped 1; count of bases not matched to a gene: 4. Germline V gives CDR1 MNHEY, CDR2 SMNVEV (reference sequence). The CDR3 DNA is TGTGCCAGCAGTTTATACCGGGGACAGTCCTACGAGCAGTACTTC. This gives the protein CASSLYRGQSYEQYF.

The chain couples TRBV4-2 to TRBJ2-7, with 7 bases matching TRBD2. The CDR3 contains 16 residues. The V gene end was trimmed by 0 bases and the J gene end by 2 bases; junction bases not matched to a gene: 7. CDR1 LGHNA and CDR2 YNFKEQ come from the germline V gene. CDR3 amino acids: CASSQEPSSGAYEQYF. In DNA, the CDR3 is TGTGCCAGCAGCCAAGAACCCTCGAGCGGGGCCTACGAGCAGTACTTC.

The chain recombines TRBV19 with TRBJ2-3, with a possible D match to TRBD2 (5 bases). V lost 5 bases and J lost 3, with 12 bases in between. CDR1 and CDR2 from the germline V gene are LNHDA and SQIVND (reference sequence). This CDR3 is built from 14 residues. The CDR3 region is CASSPGIGTDTQYF. Here the CDR3 DNA reads TGTGCCAGTAGTCCCGGGATTGGAACAGATACGCAGTATTTT.

The sample holds a few counts of this clone. The chain joins TRBV27 to TRBJ2-7; D may be TRBD1 (5 bases). CDR1 and CDR2 from the germline V gene are MNHEY and SMNVEV (reference sequence). V lost 3 bases, J lost 0 bases, and 12 bases lay in between. The CDR3 has 15 amino acids. The CDR3 nucleotides read TGTGCCAGCAGTTTTCTACAGGTCGACTCCTACGAGCAGTACTTC. Translation gives CASSFLQVDSYEQYF.

This clone was recorded once. The chain joins TRBV7-2 to TRBJ2-1; no firm D call. The V gene lost 0 bases and the J gene lost 0 bases, with 6 bases spanning the gap. From germline, CDR1 is SGHTA and CDR2 FQGNSA. The CDR3 is 15 amino acids. The CDR3 protein is CASSLALSSYNEQFF. Here the CDR3 DNA reads TGTGCCAGCAGCTTAGCCCTTAGCTCCTACAATGAGCAGTTCTTC.

This clone was found a few times. The chain has TRBV28 and TRBJ2-5; no reliable D call. Germline lookup yields CDR1 MDHEN and CDR2 SYDVKM. Trimming stripped 10 bases from V and 5 bases from J, with 14 bases between. CDR3 length: 12 residues. The DNA for the CDR3 is TGTGCCATTGGGCCCCCGTCGGAGACCCAGTACTTC. It translates to CAIGPPSETQYF.

CDR3 residues: CASSSHPGTGRYNEQFF. In DNA, the CDR3 is TGTGCCAGCAGCTCACACCCCGGGACAGGCCGGTACAATGAGCAGTTCTTC. The chain uses TRBV27 and TRBJ2-1; the match to TRBD1 covers 8 bases. Trimming removed 6 bases from V and 4 bases from J; junction bases left unmatched: 14. The V gene's germline CDR1 is MNHEY and CDR2 SMNVEV (reference sequence). The CDR3 consists of 17 residues.

The CDR3 sequence: CASTQGSGNQPQHF. For the CDR3, the DNA is TGTGCCAGCACGCAGGGGTCGGGCAATCAGCCCCAGCATTTT. The chain has TRBV6-6 and TRBJ1-5; maybe TRBD1 (6 bases). There are 14 residues in the CDR3. Germline V gives CDR1 MNHNY, CDR2 SVGAGI (reference sequence). Trimming removed 7 bases from V and 2 bases from J, with 12 bases in between.

The chain joins TRBV4-3 to TRBJ1-1, with D unclear. The V and J ends lost 4 bases and 11 bases respectively, with 14 bases between them. CDR3 length: 12 amino acids. Germline V CDR1 and CDR2: LGHNA, YSLEER. The CDR3 is CASSLSTSVAFF. The CDR3 DNA follows: TGCGCCAGCAGCCTATCGACGAGCGTTGCTTTCTTT.